The 6 T cell receptor beta chains below were found in one sample sequenced in a study of blood T cell repertoires in COVID-19. This table comes from immunoSEQ multiplex PCR, and its TCRdb copy is limited to in-frame clones, with some not included. The data hold 200,000 to 300,000 clones, with 75% to 85% observed a single time. The source material was peripheral blood. The receptor set was obtained from a woman aged 80 or over with COVID-19, enrolled during active disease.

The chain combines TRBV28 with TRBJ1-2; 7 positions agree with TRBD1. Looked up from germline, CDR1 is MDHEN and CDR2 is SYDVKM. V dropped 4 bases and J dropped 5; count of bases not matched to a gene: 10. The CDR3 contains 15 residues. This CDR3 reads CASSSTGDARYGYTF. The CDR3 bases are TGTGCCAGCAGTTCTACAGGGGACGCTCGGTATGGCTACACCTTC.

The chain is built from TRBV2 and TRBJ2-1; 10 bases line up with TRBD1. This CDR3 is built from 14 residues. Germline lookup yields CDR1 SNHLY and CDR2 FYNNEI. Germline trimming cut 7 bases from V and 6 bases from J; bases unmatched to any gene: 6. CDR3 residues: CASMGQGWTNEQFF. The CDR3 DNA reads as TGTGCCAGCATGGGACAGGGGTGGACCAATGAGCAGTTCTTC.

This clone was found a few times. J is TRBJ2-5 and V is TRBV3-1 (or the pseudogene TRBV3-2); 8 bases match TRBD2. Germline-derived CDR1 and CDR2 are LGHDT and YNNKEL (reference sequence). V lost 6 bases, J lost 6 bases, and 12 bases stayed unmatched. The CDR3 length is 15 residues. CDR3 DNA: TGTGCCAGCAGATTGCGGGGGGACGTTATACAGACCCAGTACTTC. Amino acids: CASRLRGDVIQTQYF.

This rearrangement joins TRBV5-6 to TRBJ1-2; 9 bases align to TRBD1. The V gene end was trimmed by 4 bases and the J gene end by 1 base; junction bases not matched to a gene: 8. The V gene's germline CDR1 is SGHDT and CDR2 YYEEEE. CDR3 length: 16 amino acids. CDR3 sequence (DNA): TGTGCCAGCAGCCATGCGACAGGGGGTGGTAACTATGGCTACACCTTC. Protein product: CASSHATGGGNYGYTF.

The rearrangement uses TRBV12-3 or TRBV12-4 and TRBJ2-1; D call uncertain. V lost 6 bases and J 9 bases, leaving 15 bases between the germline ends. There are 13 residues in the CDR3. The CDR3 bases are TGTGCCAGCAGCCCCACTCGGTTTATTGAGCAGTTCTTC. It translates to CASSPTRFIEQFF.

V gene TRBV4-1 combines with J gene TRBJ1-4; D gene unclear. Trimming took off 4 bases at V and 4 bases at J, with 13 bases between the two ends. The CDR3 spans 15 residues. Germline assignment: CDR1 MGHRA and CDR2 YSYEKL. CDR3 bases: TGCGCCAGCAGCCCTGGGCGCAACCATAATGAAAAACTGTTTTTT. Its translation is CASSPGRNHNEKLFF.